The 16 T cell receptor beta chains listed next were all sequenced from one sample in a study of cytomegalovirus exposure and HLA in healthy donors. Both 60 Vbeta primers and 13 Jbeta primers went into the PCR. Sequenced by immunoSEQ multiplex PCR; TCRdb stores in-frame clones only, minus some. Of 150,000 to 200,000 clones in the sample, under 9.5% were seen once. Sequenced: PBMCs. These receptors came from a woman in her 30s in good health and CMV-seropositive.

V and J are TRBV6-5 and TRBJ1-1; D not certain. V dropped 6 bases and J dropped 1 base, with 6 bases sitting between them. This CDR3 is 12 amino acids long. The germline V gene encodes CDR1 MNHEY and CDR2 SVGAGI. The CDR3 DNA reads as TGTGCCAGCAGGAGTAGGAACACTGAAGCTTTCTTT. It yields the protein CASRSRNTEAFF.

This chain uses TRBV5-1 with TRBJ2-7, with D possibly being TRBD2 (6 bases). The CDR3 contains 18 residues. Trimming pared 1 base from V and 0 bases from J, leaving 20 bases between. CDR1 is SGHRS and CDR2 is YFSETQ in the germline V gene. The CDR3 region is CASSLRSGTTRGSYEQYF. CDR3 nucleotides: TGCGCCAGCAGCTTGAGGAGCGGTACGACTAGGGGCTCCTACGAGCAGTACTTC. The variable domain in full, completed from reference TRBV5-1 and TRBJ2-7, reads KAGVTQTPRYLIKTRGQQVTLSCSPISGHRSVSWYQQTPGQGLQFLFEYFSETQRNKGNFPGRFSGRQFSNSRSEMNVSTLELGDSALYLCASSLRSGTTRGSYEQYFGPGTRLTVT.

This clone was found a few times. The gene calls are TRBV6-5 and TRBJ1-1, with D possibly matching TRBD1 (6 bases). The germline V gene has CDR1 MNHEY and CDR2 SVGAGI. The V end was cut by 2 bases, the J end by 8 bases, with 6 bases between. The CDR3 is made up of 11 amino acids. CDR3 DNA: TGTGCCAGCAGTTACGGACAGGAAGCTTTCTTT. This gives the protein CASSYGQEAFF.

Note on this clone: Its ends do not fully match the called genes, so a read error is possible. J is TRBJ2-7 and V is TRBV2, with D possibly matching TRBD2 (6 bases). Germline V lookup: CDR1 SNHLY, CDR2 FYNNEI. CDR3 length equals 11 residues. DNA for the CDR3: TGTGCCAGCAGTGAAAGGGACTCTAACATCTTC. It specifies CASSERDSNIF. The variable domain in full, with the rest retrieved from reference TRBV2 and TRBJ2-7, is EPEVTQTPSHQVTQMGQEVILRCVPISNHLYFYWYRQILGQKVEFLVSFYNNEISEKSEIFDDQFSVERPDGSNFTLKIRSTKLEDSAMYFCASSERDSNIFGPGTRLTVT.

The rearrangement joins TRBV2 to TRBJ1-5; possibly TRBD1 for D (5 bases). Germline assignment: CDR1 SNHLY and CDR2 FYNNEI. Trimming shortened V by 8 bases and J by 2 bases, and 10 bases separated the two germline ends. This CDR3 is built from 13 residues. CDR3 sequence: CASGGDGNQPQHF. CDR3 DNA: TGTGCCAGCGGGGGGGATGGCAATCAGCCCCAGCATTTT.

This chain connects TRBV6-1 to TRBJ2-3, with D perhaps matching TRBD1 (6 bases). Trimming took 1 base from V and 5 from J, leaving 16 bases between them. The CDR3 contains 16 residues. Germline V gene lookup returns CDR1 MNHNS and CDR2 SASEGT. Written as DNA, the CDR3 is TGTGCCAGCAGTGAAGTAACAGGGCTTATAGAAGATACGCAGTATTTT. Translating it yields CASSEVTGLIEDTQYF.

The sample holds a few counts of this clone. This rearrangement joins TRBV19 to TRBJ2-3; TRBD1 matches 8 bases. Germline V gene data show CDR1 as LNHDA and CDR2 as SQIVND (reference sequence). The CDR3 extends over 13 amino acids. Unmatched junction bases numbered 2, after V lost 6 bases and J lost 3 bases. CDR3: CASSNRGTDTQYF. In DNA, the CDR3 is TGTGCCAGTAGCAACAGGGGGACAGATACGCAGTATTTT.

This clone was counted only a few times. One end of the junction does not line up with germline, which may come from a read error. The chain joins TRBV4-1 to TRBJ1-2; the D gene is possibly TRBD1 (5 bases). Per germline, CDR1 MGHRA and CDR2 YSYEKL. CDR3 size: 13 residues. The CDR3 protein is CASSQVGRVGYTF. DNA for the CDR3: TGCGCTAGCAGCCAAGTGGGCAGGGTCGGCTACACCTTC.

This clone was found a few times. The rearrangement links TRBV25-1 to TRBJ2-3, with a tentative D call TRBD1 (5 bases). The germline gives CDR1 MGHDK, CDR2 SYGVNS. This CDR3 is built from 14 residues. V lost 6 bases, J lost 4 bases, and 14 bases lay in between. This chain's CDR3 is CASSRTIGADTQYF. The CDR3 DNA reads TGTGCCAGCAGCCGAACGATAGGGGCAGATACGCAGTATTTT.

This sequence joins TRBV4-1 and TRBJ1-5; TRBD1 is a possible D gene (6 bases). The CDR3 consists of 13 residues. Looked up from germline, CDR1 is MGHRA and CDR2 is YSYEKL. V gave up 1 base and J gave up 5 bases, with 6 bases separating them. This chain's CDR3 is CASSQGGHQPQHF. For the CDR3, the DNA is TGCGCCAGCAGCCAAGGGGGGCATCAGCCCCAGCATTTT.

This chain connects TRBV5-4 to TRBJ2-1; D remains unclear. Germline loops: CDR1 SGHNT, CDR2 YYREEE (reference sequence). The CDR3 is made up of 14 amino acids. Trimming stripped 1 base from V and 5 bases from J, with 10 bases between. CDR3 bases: TGTGCCAGCAGCTTGAGGCAGAGGAACAATGAGCAGTTCTTC. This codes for CASSLRQRNNEQFF. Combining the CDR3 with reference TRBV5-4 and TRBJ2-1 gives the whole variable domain ETGVTQSPTHLIKTRGQQVTLRCSSQSGHNTVSWYQQALGQGPQFIFQYYREEENGRGNFPPRFSGLQFPNYSSELNVNALELDDSALYLCASSLRQRNNEQFFGPGTRLTVL.

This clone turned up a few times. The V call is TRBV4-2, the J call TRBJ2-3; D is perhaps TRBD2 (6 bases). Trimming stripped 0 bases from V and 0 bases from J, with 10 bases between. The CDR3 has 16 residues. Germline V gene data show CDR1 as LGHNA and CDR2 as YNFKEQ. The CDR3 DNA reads TGTGCCAGCAGCCAAGAGGGAGCGGGCAGCACAGATACGCAGTATTTT. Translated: CASSQEGAGSTDTQYF.

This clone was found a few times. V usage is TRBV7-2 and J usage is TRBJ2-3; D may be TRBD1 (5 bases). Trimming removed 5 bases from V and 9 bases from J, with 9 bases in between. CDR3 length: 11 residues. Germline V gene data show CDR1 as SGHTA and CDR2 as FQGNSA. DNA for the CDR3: TGTGCCAGCAGCCTCAGGGTAACGCAGTATTTT. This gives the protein CASSLRVTQYF.

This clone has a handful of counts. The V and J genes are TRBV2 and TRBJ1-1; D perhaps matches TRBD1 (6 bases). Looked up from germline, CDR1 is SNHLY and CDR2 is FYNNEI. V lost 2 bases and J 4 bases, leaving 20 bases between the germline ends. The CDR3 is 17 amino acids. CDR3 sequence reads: CASSESSRGPLGTEAFF. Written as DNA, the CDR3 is TGTGCCAGCAGTGAAAGTTCCAGGGGCCCGCTAGGCACTGAAGCTTTCTTT.

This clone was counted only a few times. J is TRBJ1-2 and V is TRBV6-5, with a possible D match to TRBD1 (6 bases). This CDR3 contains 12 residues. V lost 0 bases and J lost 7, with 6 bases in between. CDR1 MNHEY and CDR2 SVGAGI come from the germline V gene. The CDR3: CASSYSGGGYTF. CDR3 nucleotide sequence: TGTGCCAGCAGTTACTCAGGGGGTGGCTACACCTTC.

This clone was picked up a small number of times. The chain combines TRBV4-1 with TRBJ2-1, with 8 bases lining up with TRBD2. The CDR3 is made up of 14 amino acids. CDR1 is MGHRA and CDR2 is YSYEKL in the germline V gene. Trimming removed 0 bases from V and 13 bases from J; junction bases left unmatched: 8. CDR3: CASSQDIKIAGQFF. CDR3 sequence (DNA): TGCGCCAGCAGCCAAGATATAAAGATAGCGGGACAGTTCTTC.